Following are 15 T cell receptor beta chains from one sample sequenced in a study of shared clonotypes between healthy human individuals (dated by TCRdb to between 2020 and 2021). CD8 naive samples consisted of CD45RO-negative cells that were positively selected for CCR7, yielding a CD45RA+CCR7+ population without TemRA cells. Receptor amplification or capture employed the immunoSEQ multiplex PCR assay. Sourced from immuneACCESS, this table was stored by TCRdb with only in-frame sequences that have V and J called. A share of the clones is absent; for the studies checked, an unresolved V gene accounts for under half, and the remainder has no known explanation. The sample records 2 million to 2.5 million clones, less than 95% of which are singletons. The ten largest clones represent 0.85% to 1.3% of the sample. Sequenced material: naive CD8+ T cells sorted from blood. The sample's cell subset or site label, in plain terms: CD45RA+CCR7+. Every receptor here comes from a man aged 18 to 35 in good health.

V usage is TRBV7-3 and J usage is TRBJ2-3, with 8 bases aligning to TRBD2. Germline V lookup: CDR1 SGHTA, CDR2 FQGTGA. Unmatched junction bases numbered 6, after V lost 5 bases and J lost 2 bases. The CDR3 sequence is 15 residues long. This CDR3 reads CASSPTAGVTDTQYF. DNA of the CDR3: TGTGCCAGCAGCCCCACAGCGGGGGTCACAGATACGCAGTATTTT.

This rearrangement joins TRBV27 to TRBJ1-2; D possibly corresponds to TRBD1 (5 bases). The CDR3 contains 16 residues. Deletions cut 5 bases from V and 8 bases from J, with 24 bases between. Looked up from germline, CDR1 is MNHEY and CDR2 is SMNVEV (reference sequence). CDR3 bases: TGTGCCAGCAGTGCCGGGACCTCCTTGTCTCGCGGGGGCTACACCTTC. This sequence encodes CASSAGTSLSRGGYTF.

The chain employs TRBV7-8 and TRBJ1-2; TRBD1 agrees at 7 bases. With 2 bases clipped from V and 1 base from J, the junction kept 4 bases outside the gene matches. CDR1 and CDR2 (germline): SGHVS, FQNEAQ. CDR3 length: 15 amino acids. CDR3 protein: CASSLRQGDNYGYTF. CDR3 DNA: TGTGCCAGCAGCTTAAGGCAGGGGGATAACTATGGCTACACCTTC.

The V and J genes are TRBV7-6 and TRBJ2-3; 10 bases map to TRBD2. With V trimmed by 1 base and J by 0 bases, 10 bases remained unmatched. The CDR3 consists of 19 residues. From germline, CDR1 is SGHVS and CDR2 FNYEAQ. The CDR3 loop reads CASSLGSLAGDTSTDTQYF. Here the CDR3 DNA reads TGTGCCAGCAGCTTAGGGTCGCTAGCGGGGGATACAAGCACAGATACGCAGTATTTT.

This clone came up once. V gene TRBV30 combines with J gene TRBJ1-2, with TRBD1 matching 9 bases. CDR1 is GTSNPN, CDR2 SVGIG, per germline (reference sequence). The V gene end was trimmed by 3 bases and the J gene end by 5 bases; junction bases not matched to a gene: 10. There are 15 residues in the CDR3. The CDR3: CAWSPGQGTVYGYTF. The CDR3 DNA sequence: TGTGCCTGGAGCCCCGGACAGGGGACGGTATATGGCTACACCTTC.

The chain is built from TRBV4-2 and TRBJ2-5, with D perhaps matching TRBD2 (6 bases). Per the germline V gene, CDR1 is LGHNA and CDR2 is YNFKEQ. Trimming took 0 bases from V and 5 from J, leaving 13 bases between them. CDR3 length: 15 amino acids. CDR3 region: CASSQERREWETQYF. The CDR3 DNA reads TGTGCCAGCAGCCAAGAAAGGAGGGAATGGGAGACCCAGTACTTC.

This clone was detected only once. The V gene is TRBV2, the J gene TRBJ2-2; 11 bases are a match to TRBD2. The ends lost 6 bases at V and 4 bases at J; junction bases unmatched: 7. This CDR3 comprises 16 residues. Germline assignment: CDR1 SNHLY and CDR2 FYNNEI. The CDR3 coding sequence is TGTGCCAGCAGACTAGCGGGGGCACCGGGCACCGGGGAGCTGTTTTTT. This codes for CASRLAGAPGTGELFF.

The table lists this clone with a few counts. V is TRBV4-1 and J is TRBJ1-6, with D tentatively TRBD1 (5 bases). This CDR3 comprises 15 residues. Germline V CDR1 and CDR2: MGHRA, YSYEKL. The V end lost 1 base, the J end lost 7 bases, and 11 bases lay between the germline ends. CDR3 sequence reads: CASSQGLAGNSPLHF. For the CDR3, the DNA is TGCGCCAGCAGCCAAGGGCTGGCAGGGAATTCACCCCTCCACTTT.

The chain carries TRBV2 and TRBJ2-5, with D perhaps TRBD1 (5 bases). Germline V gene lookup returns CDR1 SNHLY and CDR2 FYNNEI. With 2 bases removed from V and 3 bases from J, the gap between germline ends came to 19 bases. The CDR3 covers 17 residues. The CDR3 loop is CASSETNYQGEKETQYF. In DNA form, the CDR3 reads TGTGCCAGCAGTGAAACAAATTACCAGGGTGAGAAAGAGACCCAGTACTTC.

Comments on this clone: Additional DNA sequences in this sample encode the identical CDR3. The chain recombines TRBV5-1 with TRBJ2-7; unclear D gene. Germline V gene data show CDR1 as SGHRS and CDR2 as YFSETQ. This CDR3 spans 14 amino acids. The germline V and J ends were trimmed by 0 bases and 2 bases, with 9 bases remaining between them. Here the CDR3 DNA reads TGCGCCAGCAGCTTGGATGGCAGCCCCTACGAGCAGTACTTC. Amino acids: CASSLDGSPYEQYF.

The DNA of the CDR3 is TGCGCCAGCAGCCAAGAAATCAGCCTTAATCAGCCCCAGCATTTT. Translating it yields CASSQEISLNQPQHF. The chain employs TRBV4-1 and TRBJ1-5; D is uncertain. The V end lost 0 bases, the J end lost 4 bases, and 10 bases lay between the germline ends. The CDR3 has 15 residues. Germline CDR1 MGHRA, CDR2 YSYEKL.

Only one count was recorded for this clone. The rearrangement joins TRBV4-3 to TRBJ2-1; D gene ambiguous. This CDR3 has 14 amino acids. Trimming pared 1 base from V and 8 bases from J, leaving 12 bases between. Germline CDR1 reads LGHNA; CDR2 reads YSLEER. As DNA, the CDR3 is TGCGCCAGCAGCCAAGCAACGGGTTTTTATGAGCAGTTCTTC. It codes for CASSQATGFYEQFF.

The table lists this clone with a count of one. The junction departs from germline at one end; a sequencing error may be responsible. In DNA form, the CDR3 reads TGTGCTAGCAGCGTTAACAGGAACACTGAAGCTTTCTTT. This translates into CASSVNRNTEAFF. This chain uses TRBV7-7 with TRBJ1-1; no firm D call. The germline gives CDR1 SSHAT, CDR2 FNYEAQ (reference sequence). The CDR3 is 13 residues long.

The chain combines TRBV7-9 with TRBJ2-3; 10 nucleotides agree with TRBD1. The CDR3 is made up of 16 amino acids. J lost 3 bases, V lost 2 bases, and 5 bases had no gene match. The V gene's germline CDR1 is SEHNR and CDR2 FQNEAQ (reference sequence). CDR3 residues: CASSLSWTGGTDTQYF. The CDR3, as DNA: TGTGCCAGCAGCTTAAGCTGGACAGGGGGAACAGATACGCAGTATTTT.

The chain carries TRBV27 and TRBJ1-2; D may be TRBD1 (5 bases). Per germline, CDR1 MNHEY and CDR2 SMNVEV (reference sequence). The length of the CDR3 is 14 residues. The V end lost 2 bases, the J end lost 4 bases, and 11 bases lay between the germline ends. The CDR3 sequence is CASSLRGGGYGYTF. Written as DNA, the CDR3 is TGTGCCAGCAGTTTAAGGGGAGGAGGCTATGGCTACACCTTC.